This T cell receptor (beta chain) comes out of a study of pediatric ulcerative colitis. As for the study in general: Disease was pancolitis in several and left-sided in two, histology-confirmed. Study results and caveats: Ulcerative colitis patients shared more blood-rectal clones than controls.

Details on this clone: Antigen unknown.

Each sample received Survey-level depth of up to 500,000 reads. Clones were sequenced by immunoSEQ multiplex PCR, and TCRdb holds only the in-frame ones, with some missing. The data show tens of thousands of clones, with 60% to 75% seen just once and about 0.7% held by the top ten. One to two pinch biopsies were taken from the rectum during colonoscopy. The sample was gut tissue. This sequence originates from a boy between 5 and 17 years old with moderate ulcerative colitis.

In DNA form, the CDR3 reads TGTGCCAGCAGTTACGGCTACGGGGAGCCCAACGAGCAGTACTTC. Translated: CASSYGYGEPNEQYF. The chain combines TRBV6-5 with TRBJ2-7, with D maybe TRBD2 (5 bases). Trimming removed 2 bases at V and 5 bases at J, with 16 bases between. The CDR3 is made up of 15 amino acids. CDR1 is MNHEY and CDR2 is SVGAGI in the germline V gene.